These 9 T cell receptor beta chains came from one sample sequenced in a study of cytomegalovirus exposure and HLA in healthy donors. PCR primers comprised 60 Vbeta and 13 Jbeta primers. Profiling relied on immunoSEQ multiplex PCR, and the TCRdb table lists in-frame clones only, not all of them. The sample holds about 55,000 clones. Sequenced input: PBMCs. These receptors were obtained from a man in his fifties in good health and CMV-seropositive.

V and J are TRBV5-1 and TRBJ2-2, with 8 bases that match TRBD2. CDR1 is SGHRS, CDR2 YFSETQ, per germline. V shed 4 bases and J 3 bases; nucleotides not matched to a gene: 11. The CDR3 totals 17 residues. This chain's CDR3 is CASSPGGGRLHTGELFF. The CDR3 bases are TGCGCCAGCAGCCCGGGGGGGGGACGGCTTCACACCGGGGAGCTGTTTTTT.

In regard to this clone: The identical CDR3 is also encoded by other nucleotide sequences in the sample. J is TRBJ2-7 and V is TRBV5-1; D is possibly TRBD1 (5 bases). CDR3 length: 13 amino acids. In germline, CDR1 is SGHRS, CDR2 YFSETQ. The ends were cut back, 4 bases at V and 3 bases at J, with 11 bases in the middle. CDR3 amino acids: CASSLEQGYEQYF. The DNA for the CDR3 is TGCGCCAGCAGCCTGGAGCAGGGCTACGAGCAGTACTTC.

This chain uses TRBV15 with TRBJ2-1; TRBD2 matches 10 bases. This CDR3 comprises 15 residues. The trim removed 2 bases at V and 5 bases at J, leaving 3 bases unmatched. The germline gives CDR1 LNHNV, CDR2 YYDKDF (reference sequence). The CDR3 sequence is CATSRTGTSDNEQFF. CDR3 nucleotides: TGTGCCACCAGCAGAACCGGGACTAGCGACAATGAGCAGTTCTTC.

CDR3 bases: TGTGCCAGCAGTTTAGCGGGAGGCGGCGAGCAGTACTTC. Residues: CASSLAGGGEQYF. V usage is TRBV27 and J usage is TRBJ2-7, with 8 nucleotides matching TRBD2. After removal of 2 bases from V and 6 bases from J, the junction contained 3 bases not matched to a gene. Per germline, CDR1 MNHEY and CDR2 SMNVEV (reference sequence). The CDR3 has 13 residues.

The rearrangement uses TRBV7-9 and TRBJ1-1; 7 bases fit TRBD1. Germline assignment: CDR1 SEHNR and CDR2 FQNEAQ (reference sequence). This CDR3 contains 14 residues. Trimming at V came to 6 bases and at J to 1 base, leaving 5 bases not matched to a gene. CDR3 coding DNA: TGTGCCAGCAGATTGACAGGGTGGAACACTGAAGCTTTCTTT. Amino acids: CASRLTGWNTEAFF.

CDR3 bases: TGCGCCAGCAGCCAAGAGGGGACACCCTATGGCTACACCTTC. This translates into CASSQEGTPYGYTF. The rearrangement uses TRBV4-1 and TRBJ1-2; possibly TRBD1 for D (6 bases). The CDR3 is 14 amino acids. Trimming left V 0 bases short and J 4 bases short, with 9 bases between. CDR1 is MGHRA, CDR2 YSYEKL, per germline.

The rearrangement links TRBV6-4 to TRBJ2-1, with D tentatively TRBD1 (6 bases). Trimming removed 6 bases at V and 4 bases at J, with 25 bases between. This CDR3 region has 18 residues. Germline-derived CDR1 and CDR2 are MRHNA and SNTAGT. CDR3 region: CASSEDEAGVRGYNEQFF. The CDR3 coding sequence is TGTGCCAGCAGCGAAGATGAAGCAGGGGTGAGGGGGTACAATGAGCAGTTCTTC.

The CDR3, as DNA: TGTGCCAGCAGTCCCCTAGGCTACGAGCAGTACTTC. It translates to CASSPLGYEQYF. J is TRBJ2-7 and V is TRBV6-6; D unclear. Germline assignment: CDR1 MNHNY and CDR2 SVGAGI (reference sequence). Trimming left V 5 bases short and J 3 bases short, with 8 bases between. This CDR3 region has 12 residues.

The rearrangement links TRBV30 to TRBJ2-1, with 13 positions matching TRBD2. The germline V gene has CDR1 GTSNPN and CDR2 SVGIG (reference sequence). This CDR3 comprises 14 residues. The junction had 6 bases not matched to a gene; V was cut back by 5 bases and J by 8 bases. The CDR3 sequence is CAWGRTSGGYEQFF. The CDR3, as DNA: TGTGCCTGGGGTCGGACTAGCGGGGGTTATGAGCAGTTCTTC.